Reported below is one TCR beta chain. These data originate in a study of T cell responses to AZD1222 COVID-19 vaccine. The germline V gene has CDR1 LNHDA and CDR2 SQIVND (reference sequence). V dropped 9 bases and J dropped 4; count of bases not matched to a gene: 14. There are 16 residues in the CDR3. The data were produced by immunoSEQ multiplex PCR, yet TCRdb's version contains in-frame clones alone and is incomplete. This table has 160,000 or so clones, around 85% appearing once. The V call is TRBV19, the J call TRBJ1-2; 10 bases are shared with TRBD1. The source is an adult who had recovered from COVID-19. Sequencing was performed on peripheral blood, taken after recovery from COVID-19. DNA of the CDR3: TGTGCCAGCACTCGGGACAGGGGCGGTCTTGTCTATGGCTACACCTTC. Protein sequence: CASTRDRGGLVYGYTF.